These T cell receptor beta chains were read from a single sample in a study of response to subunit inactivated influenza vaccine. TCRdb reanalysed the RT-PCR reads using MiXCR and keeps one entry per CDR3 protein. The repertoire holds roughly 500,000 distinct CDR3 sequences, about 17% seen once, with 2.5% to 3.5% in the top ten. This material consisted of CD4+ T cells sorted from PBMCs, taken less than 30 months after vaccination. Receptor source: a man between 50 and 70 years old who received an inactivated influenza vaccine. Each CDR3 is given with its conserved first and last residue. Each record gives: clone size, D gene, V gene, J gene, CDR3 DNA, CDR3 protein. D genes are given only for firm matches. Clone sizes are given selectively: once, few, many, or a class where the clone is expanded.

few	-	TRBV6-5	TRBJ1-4	TGTGCCAGCAGTTACTCAGGGGCAAGTGAAAAACTGTTTTTT	CASSYSGASEKLFF
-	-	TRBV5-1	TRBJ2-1	TGCGCCAGCAGCCAGAACACGGGCAGCTCCTACAATGAGCAGTTCTTC	CASSQNTGSSYNEQFF
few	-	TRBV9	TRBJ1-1	TGTGCCAGCAGCGTAGGGCCCATACAGGGAAACACTGAAGCTTTCTTT	CASSVGPIQGNTEAFF
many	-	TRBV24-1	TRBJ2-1	TGTGCCACCAGTTACTCTTGGGCCCAGGTGGACAAGGTTGAGCAGTTCTTC	CATSYSWAQVDKVEQFF
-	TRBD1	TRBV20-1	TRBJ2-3	TGCAGTGCTGGGGGACAGGGGATTGGTGTCCCAGATACGCAGTATTTT	CSAGGQGIGVPDTQYF
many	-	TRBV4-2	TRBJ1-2	TGTGCCAGCAGCCTCCGAACGGAGGGAGGGAATGGCTACACCTTC	CASSLRTEGGNGYTF
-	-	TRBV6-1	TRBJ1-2	TGTGCCAGCAGCGAAGGTATCAGTCCTAACTATGGCTACACCTTC	CASSEGISPNYGYTF
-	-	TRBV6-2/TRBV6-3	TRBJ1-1	TGTGCCACCTTGGGACACCCCTTTTCGAACACTGAAGCTTTCTTT	CATLGHPFSNTEAFF
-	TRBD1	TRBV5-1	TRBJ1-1	TGCGCCAGCAGCGGCACACCGGGACAGGGGAGGAAGAACACTGAAGCTTTCTTT	CASSGTPGQGRKNTEAFF
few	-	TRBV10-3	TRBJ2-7	TGTGCCATCAGTGGGATAGGGTCCTCCTACGAGCAGTACTTC	CAISGIGSSYEQYF
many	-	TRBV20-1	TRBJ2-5	TGCAGTGCTCCAGGACCTCTCAGGGCCTACCAAGAGACCCAGTACTTC	CSAPGPLRAYQETQYF
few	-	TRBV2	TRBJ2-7	TGTGCCAGCAGGACACCGGCCGAGCAGTACTTC	CASRTPAEQYF
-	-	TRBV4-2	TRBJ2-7	TGTGCCAGCAGCTACAGGTCCGGGAGCTCCTACGAGCAGTACTTC	CASSYRSGSSYEQYF
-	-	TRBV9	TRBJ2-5	TGTGCCAGCAGCGCCACCGGGCGTAACCAAGAGACCCAGTACTTC	CASSATGRNQETQYF
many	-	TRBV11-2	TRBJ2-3	TGTGCCAGCAGCTTACTGGCTATAGGCCAGCGGACTGGGGCAGATACGCAGTATTTT	CASSLLAIGQRTGADTQYF
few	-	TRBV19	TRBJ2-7	TGTGCCAGTAGTAAAGGGACCGCGATCGGCTACGAGCAGTACTTC	CASSKGTAIGYEQYF
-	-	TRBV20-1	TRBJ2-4	TGCAGTGCTAGAACGGGGGTTAGGATAGCCAAAAACATTCAGTACTTC	CSARTGVRIAKNIQYF
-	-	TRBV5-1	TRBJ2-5	TGCGCCAGCAGCTCAACAAGACTGAAACAAGAGACCCAGTACTTC	CASSSTRLKQETQYF
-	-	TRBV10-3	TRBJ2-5	TGTGCCATCAGGGAGACCCAGTACTTC	CAIRETQYF
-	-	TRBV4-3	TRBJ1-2	TGCGCCAGCAGCCAAGACACAGGTGCGGTGCGGGGCTACACCTTC	CASSQDTGAVRGYTF
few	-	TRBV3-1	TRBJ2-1	TGTGCCAGCAGCCCCTTTGGCTACCCAAACTACTACAATGAGCAGTTCTTC	CASSPFGYPNYYNEQFF
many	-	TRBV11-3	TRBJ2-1	TGTGCCAGCAGCTTAGACAGTGACTCCTACAATGAGCAGTTCTTC	CASSLDSDSYNEQFF
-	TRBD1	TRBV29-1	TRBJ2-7	TGCAGCGTTGACAGGGGGCGGGAGCAGTACTTC	CSVDRGREQYF
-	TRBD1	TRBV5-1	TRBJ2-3	TGCGCCAGCAGCTCCGGGACAGGGGTAACAGATACGCAGTATTTT	CASSSGTGVTDTQYF
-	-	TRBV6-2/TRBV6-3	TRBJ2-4	TGTGCCAGCAGTCCGGACAGTCCCAAAAACATTCAGTACTTC	CASSPDSPKNIQYF
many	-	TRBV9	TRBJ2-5	TGTGCCAGCAGCCCCTCTGTCGGAGAGACCCAGTACTTC	CASSPSVGETQYF
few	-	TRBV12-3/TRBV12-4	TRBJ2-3	TGTGCCAGCAGTTTCGACCCCGGGGCAGATACGCAGTATTTT	CASSFDPGADTQYF
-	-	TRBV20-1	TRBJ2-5	TGCAGTGCTAGCCCGACTAGGTGGCAAGAGACCCAGTACTTC	CSASPTRWQETQYF
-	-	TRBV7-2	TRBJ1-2	TGTGCCAGCAGCCAATCTGCGGGCAGGGATGGCTACACCTTC	CASSQSAGRDGYTF
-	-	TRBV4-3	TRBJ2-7	TGCGCCAGCAGCCAAGAATGGGGTTTAGGCTCCTACGAGCAGTACTTC	CASSQEWGLGSYEQYF
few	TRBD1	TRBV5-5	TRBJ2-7	TGTGCCAGCAGCTTGTTTGCGACAGGGGCCTACGAGCAGTACTTC	CASSLFATGAYEQYF
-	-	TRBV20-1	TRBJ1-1	TGCAGTGCGAGTTCCGGGGGGCTCACTGAAGCTTTCTTT	CSASSGGLTEAFF
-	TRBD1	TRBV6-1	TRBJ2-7	TGTGCCAGCCTCCGGGGACAGGGTGTTGACTCCTACGAGCAGTACTTC	CASLRGQGVDSYEQYF
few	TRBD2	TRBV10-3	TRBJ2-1	TGTGCCATCACTAGCGGCAATGAGCAGTTCTTC	CAITSGNEQFF
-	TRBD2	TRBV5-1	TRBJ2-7	TGCGCCAGCAGCTTGGGGGTAGCGGGAGACTACGAGCAGTACTTC	CASSLGVAGDYEQYF
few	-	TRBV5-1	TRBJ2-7	TGCGCCAGCAGGACGTGGGACGGGCAATACGAGCAGTACTTC	CASRTWDGQYEQYF
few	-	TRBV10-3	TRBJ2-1	TGTGCCATCAGCGGCCAAGGACAGAAAGTCTACAATGAGCAGTTCTTC	CAISGQGQKVYNEQFF
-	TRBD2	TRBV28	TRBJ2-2	TGTGCCAGCAGTTTAATTCGGACTAGCGGGAGGGCCGGCGGGGAGCTGTTTTTT	CASSLIRTSGRAGGELFF
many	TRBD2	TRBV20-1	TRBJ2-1	TGCAGTGCTGGGAAGCGGGGCCGCCACTCCTACAATGAGCAGTTCTTC	CSAGKRGRHSYNEQFF
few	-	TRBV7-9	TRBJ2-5	TGTGCCAGCAGCTTCACCCAAGTCGAGACCCAGTACTTC	CASSFTQVETQYF
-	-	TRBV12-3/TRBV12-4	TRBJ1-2	TGTGCCAGCAGTTTGTCCTGGGGCTACACCTTC	CASSLSWGYTF
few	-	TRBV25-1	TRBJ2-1	TGTGCCAGCAGTGATGTTGGCGTGGAGGACGCGGGACACAATGAGCAGTTCTTC	CASSDVGVEDAGHNEQFF
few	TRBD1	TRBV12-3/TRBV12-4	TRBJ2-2	TGTGCCAGCAGCATGACAGGGTCCGGGGAGCTGTTTTTT	CASSMTGSGELFF
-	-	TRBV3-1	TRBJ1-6	TGTGCCAGCAGCCAAGATGGCAGTAATTCACCCCTCCACTTT	CASSQDGSNSPLHF
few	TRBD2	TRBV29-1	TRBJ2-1	TGCAGCGTGTCGTCGGGTAGCGGGTCTATTCAGTTCTTC	CSVSSGSGSIQFF